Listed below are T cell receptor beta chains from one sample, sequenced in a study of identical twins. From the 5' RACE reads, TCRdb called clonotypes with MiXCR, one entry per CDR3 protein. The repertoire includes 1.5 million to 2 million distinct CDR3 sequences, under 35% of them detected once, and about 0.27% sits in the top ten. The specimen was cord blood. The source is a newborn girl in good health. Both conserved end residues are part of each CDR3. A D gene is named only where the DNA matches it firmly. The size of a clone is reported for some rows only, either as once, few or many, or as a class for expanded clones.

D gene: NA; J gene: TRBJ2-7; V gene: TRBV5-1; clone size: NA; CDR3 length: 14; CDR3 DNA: TGCGCCAGCAGCGCGGGACCGCAGTCCTACGAGCAGTACTTC; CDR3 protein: CASSAGPQSYEQYF
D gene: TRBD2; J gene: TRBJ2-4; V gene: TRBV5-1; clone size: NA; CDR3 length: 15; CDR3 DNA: TGCGCCAGCAGCCCCGGGACTAGCAGCCACAATGAGCAGTACTTC; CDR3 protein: CASSPGTSSHNEQYF
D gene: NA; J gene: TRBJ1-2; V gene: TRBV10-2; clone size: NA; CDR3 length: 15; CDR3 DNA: TGCGCCAGCCTTAGTAATAGGGGTCCTAACTATGGCTACACCTTC; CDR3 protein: CASLSNRGPNYGYTF
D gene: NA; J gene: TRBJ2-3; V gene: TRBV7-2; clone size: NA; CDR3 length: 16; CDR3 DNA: TGTGCCAGCAGCTTACTAGGGCTCTCTCTTGGGGATACGCAGTATTTT; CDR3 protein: CASSLLGLSLGDTQYF
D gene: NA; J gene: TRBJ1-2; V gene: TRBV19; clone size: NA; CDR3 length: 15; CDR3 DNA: TGTGCCAGTAGTATAGGACAGCGAGCTAACTATGGCTACACCTTC; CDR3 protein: CASSIGQRANYGYTF
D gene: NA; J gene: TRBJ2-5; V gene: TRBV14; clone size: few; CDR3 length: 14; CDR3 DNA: TGTGCCAGCAGCCTTTTCCGGGAAAAAGAGACCCAGTACTTC; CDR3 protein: CASSLFREKETQYF
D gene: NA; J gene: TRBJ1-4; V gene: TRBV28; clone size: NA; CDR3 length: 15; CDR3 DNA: TGTGCCAGCAGTCCTCCCCTGGGAACTAATGAAAAACTGTTTTTT; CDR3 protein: CASSPPLGTNEKLFF
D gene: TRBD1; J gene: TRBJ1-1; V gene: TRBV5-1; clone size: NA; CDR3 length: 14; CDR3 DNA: TGCGCCAGCAGCGTTATGGGACAGGGTGCTGAAGCTTTCTTT; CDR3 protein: CASSVMGQGAEAFF
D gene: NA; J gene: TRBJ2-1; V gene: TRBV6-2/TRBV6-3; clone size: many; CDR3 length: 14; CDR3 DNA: TGTGCCAGCAGGGCGGAGTTCACCTACAATGAGCAGTTCTTC; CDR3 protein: CASRAEFTYNEQFF
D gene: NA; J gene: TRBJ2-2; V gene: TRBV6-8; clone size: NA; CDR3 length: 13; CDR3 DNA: TGTGCCAGCAGCCCCGCCGGGCCCGGGGAGCTGTTTTTT; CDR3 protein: CASSPAGPGELFF
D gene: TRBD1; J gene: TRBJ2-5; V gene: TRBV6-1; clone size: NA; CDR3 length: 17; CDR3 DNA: TGTGCCAGCAGCCGTAGGGCTGACAGGGGGTTTAAAGAGACCCAGTACTTC; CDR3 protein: CASSRRADRGFKETQYF
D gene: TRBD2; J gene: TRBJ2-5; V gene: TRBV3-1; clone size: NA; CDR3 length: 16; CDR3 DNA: TGTGCCAGCAGCCCGAAAGGGGTAGCGGGACTCACTGAGCAGTACTTC; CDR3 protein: CASSPKGVAGLTEQYF
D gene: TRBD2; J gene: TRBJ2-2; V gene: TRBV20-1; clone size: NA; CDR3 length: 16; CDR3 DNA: TGCAGTGCTAGAGATGGGACTAGCGGGATAACCGGGGGGCTGTTTTTT; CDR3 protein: CSARDGTSGITGGLFF
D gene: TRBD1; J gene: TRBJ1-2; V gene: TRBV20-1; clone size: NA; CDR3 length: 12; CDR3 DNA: TGCAGTGCTCTAACAGGGGATAAGGGCTACACCTTC; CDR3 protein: CSALTGDKGYTF
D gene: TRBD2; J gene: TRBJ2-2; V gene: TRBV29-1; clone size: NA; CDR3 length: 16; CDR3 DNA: TGCAGCGTTGAAGATCGTGTAGCGGGAGATACCGGGGAGCTGTTTTTT; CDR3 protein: CSVEDRVAGDTGELFF
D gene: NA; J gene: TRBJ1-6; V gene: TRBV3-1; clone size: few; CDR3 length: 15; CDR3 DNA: TGTGCCAGCAGCCAAGGATATGGTTATAATTCACCCCTCCACTTT; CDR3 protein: CASSQGYGYNSPLHF
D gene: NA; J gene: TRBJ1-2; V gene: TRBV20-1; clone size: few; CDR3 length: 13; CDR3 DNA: TGCAGTGCTAGGCAGGGGACTGACTATGGCTACACCTTC; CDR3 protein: CSARQGTDYGYTF
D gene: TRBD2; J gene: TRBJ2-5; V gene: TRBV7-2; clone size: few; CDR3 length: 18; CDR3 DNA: TGTGCCAGCAGCTTAAGGGGGACTAGCGGGAACCGCCAAGAGACCCAGTACTTC; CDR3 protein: CASSLRGTSGNRQETQYF
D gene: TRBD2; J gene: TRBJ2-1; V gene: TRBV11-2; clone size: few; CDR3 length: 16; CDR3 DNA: TGTGCCAGCAGCTCCCCTAGCGGGAGAACCTACAATGAGCAGTTCTTC; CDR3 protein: CASSSPSGRTYNEQFF
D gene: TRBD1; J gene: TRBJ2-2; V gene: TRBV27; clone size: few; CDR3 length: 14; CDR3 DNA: TGTGCCAGCAGTTTCAGGGGGCGCACCGGGGAGCTGTTTTTT; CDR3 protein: CASSFRGRTGELFF
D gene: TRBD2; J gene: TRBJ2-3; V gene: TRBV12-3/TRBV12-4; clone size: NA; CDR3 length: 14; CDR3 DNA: TGTGCCAGCATTCCAGCGGGAGACACAGATACGCAGTATTTT; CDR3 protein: CASIPAGDTDTQYF
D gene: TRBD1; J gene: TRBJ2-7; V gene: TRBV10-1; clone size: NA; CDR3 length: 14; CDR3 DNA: TGCGCCAGCAGTGACTGGGACAGCTCCTACGAGCAGTACTTC; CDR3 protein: CASSDWDSSYEQYF
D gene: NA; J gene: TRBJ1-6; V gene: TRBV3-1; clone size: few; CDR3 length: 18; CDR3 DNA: TGTGCCAGCAGCCAAGGACCCGTAGGTTACTCCTATAATTCACCCCTCCACTTT; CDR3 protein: CASSQGPVGYSYNSPLHF
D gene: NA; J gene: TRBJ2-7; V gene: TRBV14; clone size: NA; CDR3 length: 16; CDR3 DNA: TGTGCCAGCAGCCATGCTCTCCTGGGAAGCTCCTACGAGCAGTACTTC; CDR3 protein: CASSHALLGSSYEQYF
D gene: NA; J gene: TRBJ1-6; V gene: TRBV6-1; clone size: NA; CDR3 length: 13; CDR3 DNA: TGTGCCAGCCTAAGGGAATTTAATTCACCTCTCCACTTT; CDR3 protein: CASLREFNSPLHF
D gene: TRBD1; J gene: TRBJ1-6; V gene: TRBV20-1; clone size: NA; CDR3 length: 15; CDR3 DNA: TGCAGTGCTAGCCCCGGGACAGGGACGGGTTCACCCCTCCACTTT; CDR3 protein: CSASPGTGTGSPLHF
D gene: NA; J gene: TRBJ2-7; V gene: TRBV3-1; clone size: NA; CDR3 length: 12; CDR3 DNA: TGTGCCAGCAGCCAGGGTGAACAAAGGCAGTACTTC; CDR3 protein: CASSQGEQRQYF
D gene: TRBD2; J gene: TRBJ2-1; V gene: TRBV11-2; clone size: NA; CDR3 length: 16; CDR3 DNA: TGTGCCAGCAGCTTAGATCGCGTAGCGGGGGCCCATGAGCAGTTCTTC; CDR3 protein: CASSLDRVAGAHEQFF
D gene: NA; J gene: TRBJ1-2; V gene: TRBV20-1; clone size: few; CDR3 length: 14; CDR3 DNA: TGCAGTGCTAGAGTATCGACAGTTAACTATGGCTACACCTTC; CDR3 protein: CSARVSTVNYGYTF
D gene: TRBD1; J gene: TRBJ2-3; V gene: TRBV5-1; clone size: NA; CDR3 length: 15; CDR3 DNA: TGCGCCAGCAGCTTTACAGGGGGCACCACAGATACGCAGTATTTT; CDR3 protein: CASSFTGGTTDTQYF
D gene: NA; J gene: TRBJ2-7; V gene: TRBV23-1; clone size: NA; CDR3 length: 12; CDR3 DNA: TGCGCCAGCAGTCAACCTAGGGGCGGGCAGTACTTC; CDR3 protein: CASSQPRGGQYF
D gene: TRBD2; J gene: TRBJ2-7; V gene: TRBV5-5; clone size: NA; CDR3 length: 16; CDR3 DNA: TGTGCCAGCAGCTTGGAACTAGCGGGGGAGATCTACGAGCAGTACTTC; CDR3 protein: CASSLELAGEIYEQYF
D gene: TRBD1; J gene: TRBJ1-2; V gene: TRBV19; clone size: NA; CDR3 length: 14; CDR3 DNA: TGTGCCAGTAGTATGGAGGGACAGGTTTATGGCTACACCTTC; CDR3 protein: CASSMEGQVYGYTF
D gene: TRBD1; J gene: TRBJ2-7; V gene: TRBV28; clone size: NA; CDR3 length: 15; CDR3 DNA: TGTGCCAGCAGTTTGGCGGACAGGGAGGACGATGAGCAGTACTTC; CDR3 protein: CASSLADREDDEQYF
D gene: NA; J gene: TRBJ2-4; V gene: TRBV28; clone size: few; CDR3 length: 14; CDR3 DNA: TGTGCCAGCAGTTTGGGGCAGTTCCAAAACATTCAGTACTTC; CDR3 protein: CASSLGQFQNIQYF
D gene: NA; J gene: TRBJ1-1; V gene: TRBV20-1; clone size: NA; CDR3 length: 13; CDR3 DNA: TGCAGTGCTTCGGGACGGTGGGATACTGAAGCTTTCTTT; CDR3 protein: CSASGRWDTEAFF
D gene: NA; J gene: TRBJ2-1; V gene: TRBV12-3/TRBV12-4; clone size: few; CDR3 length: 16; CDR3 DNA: TGTGCCAGCAGTTTAGTATGGGGAGACTGGTACAATGAGCAGTTCTTC; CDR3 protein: CASSLVWGDWYNEQFF
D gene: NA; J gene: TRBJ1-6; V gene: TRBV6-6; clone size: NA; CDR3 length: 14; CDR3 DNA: TGTGCCAGCAGTAAACAGGGTGCTAATTCACCCCTCCACTTT; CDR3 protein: CASSKQGANSPLHF
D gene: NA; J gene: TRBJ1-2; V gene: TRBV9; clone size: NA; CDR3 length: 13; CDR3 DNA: TGTGCCGGCAGCGTAGTCAAAAACTATGGCTACACCTTC; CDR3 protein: CAGSVVKNYGYTF
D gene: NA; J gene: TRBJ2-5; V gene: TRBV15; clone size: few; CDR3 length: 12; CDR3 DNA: TGTGCCACCGCGGGGAGGCAAGAGACCCAGTACTTC; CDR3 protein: CATAGRQETQYF
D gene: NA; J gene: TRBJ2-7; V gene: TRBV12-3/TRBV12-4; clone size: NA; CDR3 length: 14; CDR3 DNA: TGTACCAGCAGTTTCCGGCATGGGAACTACGAGCAGTACTTC; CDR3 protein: CTSSFRHGNYEQYF
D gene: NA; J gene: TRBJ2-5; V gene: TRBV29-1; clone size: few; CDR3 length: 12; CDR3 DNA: TGCAGCGTTGCCCCCCTGGGAGAGACCCAGTACTTC; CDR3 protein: CSVAPLGETQYF
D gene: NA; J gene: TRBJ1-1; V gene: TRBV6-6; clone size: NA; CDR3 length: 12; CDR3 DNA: TGTGCCAGCAGTTACGCAGTCACTGAAGCTTTCTTT; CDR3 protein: CASSYAVTEAFF
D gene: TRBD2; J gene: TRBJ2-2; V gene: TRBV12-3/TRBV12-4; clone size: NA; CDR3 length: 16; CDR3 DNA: TGTGCCAGCAGACGACTAGCGGGGGGGAACACCGGGGAGCTGTTTTTT; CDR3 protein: CASRRLAGGNTGELFF
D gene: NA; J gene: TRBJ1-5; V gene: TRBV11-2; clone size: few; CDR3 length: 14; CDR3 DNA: TGTGCCAGCAGCTTAGGTTATAGCAATCAGCCCCAGAATTTT; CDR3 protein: CASSLGYSNQPQNF
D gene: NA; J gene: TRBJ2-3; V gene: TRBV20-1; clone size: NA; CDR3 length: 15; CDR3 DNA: TGCAGTGCTAGGGGGACTCGTACTAGCACAGATACGCAGTATTTT; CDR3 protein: CSARGTRTSTDTQYF
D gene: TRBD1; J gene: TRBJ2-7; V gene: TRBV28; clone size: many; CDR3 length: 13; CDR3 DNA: TGTGCCAGCAAAGACAGGGTCTCCTACGAGCAGTACTTC; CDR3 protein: CASKDRVSYEQYF
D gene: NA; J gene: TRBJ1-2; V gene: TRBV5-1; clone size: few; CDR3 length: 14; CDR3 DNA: TGCGCCAGCAGCCCTGGACTGAGTGCCGATGGCTACACCTTC; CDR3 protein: CASSPGLSADGYTF
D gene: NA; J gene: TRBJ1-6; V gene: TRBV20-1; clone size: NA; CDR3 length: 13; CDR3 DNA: TGCAGTGCTAGAGAAGCGGGGTTCCCACCCCTCCACTTT; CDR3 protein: CSAREAGFPPLHF
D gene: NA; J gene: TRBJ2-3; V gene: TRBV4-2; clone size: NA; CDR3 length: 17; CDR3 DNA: TGTGCCAGCAGCCAGCCGGCCGGGACGGGATTCACAGATACGCAGTATTTT; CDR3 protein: CASSQPAGTGFTDTQYF
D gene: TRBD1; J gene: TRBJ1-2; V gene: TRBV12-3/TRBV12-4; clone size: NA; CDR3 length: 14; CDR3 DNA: TGTGCCAGCAGTCTGGGGACAGGCGACGGGGGCTACACCTTC; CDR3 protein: CASSLGTGDGGYTF
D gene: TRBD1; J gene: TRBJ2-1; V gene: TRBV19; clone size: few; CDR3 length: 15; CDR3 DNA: TGTGCCAGTAGTTCAGGGACAGGGGGGGCCAATGAGCAGTTCTTC; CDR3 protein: CASSSGTGGANEQFF
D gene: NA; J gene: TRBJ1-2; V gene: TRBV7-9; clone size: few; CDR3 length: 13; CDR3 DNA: TGTGCCAGCAGCTTAGGGGCAGGCAAGCGCTACACCTTC; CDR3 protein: CASSLGAGKRYTF
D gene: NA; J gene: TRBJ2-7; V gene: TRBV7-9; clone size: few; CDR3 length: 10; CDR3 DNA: TGTGCCAGCGGCTACAATGAGCAGTACTTC; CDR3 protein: CASGYNEQYF